The clone carrying this T cell receptor (beta chain) was seen more than once but under ten times. The antigen remains undetermined. Between the trimmed V and J ends, which lost 6 bases and 0 bases, there was a span of 12 bases. Germline V gene data show CDR1 as SQVTM and CDR2 as ANQGSEA. This CDR3 is built from 13 residues. This entry belongs to a study of T cell repertoires in cytomegalovirus infection. From the reads, TCRdb called clonotypes with MiXCR, one entry per CDR3 protein. The repertoire holds 55,000 to 70,000 distinct CDR3 sequences, approximately 22% seen once, with approximately 79% in the top ten.

The V and J genes are TRBV29-1 and TRBJ2-7; TRBD2 might be the D (6 bases). Sequences were obtained from PBMCs, sequenced either directly or after in vitro stimulation (not recorded which). The clonotype originates from a human donor in good health (CMV status not recorded). Some clones in this sample may be carry-over from other donors' samples. CDR3 protein: CSVFRENSYEQYF. The CDR3 bases are TGCAGCGTCTTCCGGGAGAACTCCTACGAGCAGTACTTC.